This TCR beta chain was sequenced during a study of shared clonotypes between healthy human individuals. The study, taken as a whole, reports: The study generally estimated greater richness for naive than memory subsets. Some clonotypes were shared by all four sorted-subset donors, while others were not shared. The non-shared ones had lower generation probabilities than the shared ones. Naive CD4 clonotypes were shared across a few donors at 5% to 6%.

Germline V lookup: CDR1 MDHEN, CDR2 SYDVKM. The CDR3 runs to 14 residues. J gave up 8 bases and V 6 bases, and 4 bases lay outside the gene matches. When replicate PCRs were run on sorted subsets, they used 150 to 200 ng DNA, roughly 30,000 T cell genomes. Profiling relied on immunoSEQ multiplex PCR, and the TCRdb table lists in-frame clones only, not all of them. The sample comprises around 180,000 clones, 85% to 95% of which are singletons, and 0.067% rests with the top ten. About this clone itself: What it recognizes is unknown.

The receptor comes from a woman aged 25-40 years in good health. Material: naive CD4+ T cells sorted from blood. The subset denotes: CD45RA+ positively selected. The V call is TRBV28, the J call TRBJ1-4, with 12 bases lining up with TRBD1. The CDR3 bases are TGTGCCAGCAGGACGGGACAGGGGGCAGAAAAACTGTTTTTT. This encodes CASRTGQGAEKLFF.